A single sample is the source of the 6 T cell receptor beta chains below, sequenced in a study of shared clonotypes between healthy human individuals. Assay: immunoSEQ multiplex PCR; the TCRdb copy retains only in-frame clones and omits some. The sample lists around 700,000 clones, more than 70% occurring once. The sequenced sample consisted of memory CD4+ T cells sorted from blood. Subset denoted: CD45RA-negative fraction. The receptors originated from a woman in her 30s in good health.

This chain uses TRBV29-1 with TRBJ1-2; no clear D. This CDR3 is 11 amino acids long. V lost 4 bases to trimming and J lost 9 bases, with 12 bases between them. Germline V gene lookup returns CDR1 SQVTM and CDR2 ANQGSEA. CDR3 sequence (DNA): TGCAGCGTTGTTCCGATCATTAGCTACACCTTC. It codes for CSVVPIISYTF.

The chain recombines TRBV27 with TRBJ2-7; D remains ambiguous. The CDR3 runs to 14 residues. The germline V gene encodes CDR1 MNHEY and CDR2 SMNVEV (reference sequence). Trimming pared 5 bases from V and 3 bases from J, leaving 14 bases between. The CDR3 loop reads CASSKGLGRYEQYF. CDR3 in DNA: TGTGCCAGCAGTAAGGGCCTCGGACGCTACGAGCAGTACTTC.

V and J are TRBV18 and TRBJ2-2; the match to TRBD2 covers 7 bases. The CDR3 loop spans 14 amino acids. Germline-derived CDR1 and CDR2 are KGHSH and LQKENI. V lost 3 bases and J lost 5; bases outside the gene matches: 3. The CDR3 DNA reads as TGTGCCAGCTCACCTCGGGGGGAAACCGGGGAGCTGTTTTTT. This sequence encodes CASSPRGETGELFF.

About this clone itself: Other DNA sequences in this sample translate to the same CDR3. V and J are TRBV28 and TRBJ1-5; D remains ambiguous. The CDR3 runs 13 residues. Per germline, CDR1 MDHEN and CDR2 SYDVKM. The V end was cut by 6 bases, the J end by 3 bases, with 9 bases between. CDR3 region: CASSRPPNQPQHF. In DNA form, the CDR3 reads TGTGCCAGCAGCCGACCCCCCAATCAGCCCCAGCATTTT.

This clone turned up a few times. V is TRBV28 and J is TRBJ2-1, with TRBD1 matching over 9 bases. This CDR3 spans 16 amino acids. The trim removed 5 bases at V and 9 bases at J, leaving 14 bases unmatched. Germline values: CDR1 MDHEN, CDR2 SYDVKM. The CDR3 spells CASSNLPGQGGVEQFF. DNA of the CDR3: TGTGCCAGCAGTAATTTACCGGGACAGGGAGGGGTTGAGCAGTTCTTC.

This clone was counted once. The gene calls are TRBV7-9 and TRBJ2-1; 11 bases align to TRBD2. The CDR3 runs 15 residues. J was trimmed by 6 bases and V by 5 bases; bases with no gene match: 6. The germline V gene has CDR1 SEHNR and CDR2 FQNEAQ (reference sequence). CDR3: CASSQLAGVVNEQFF. The CDR3 DNA follows: TGTGCCAGCAGCCAACTAGCGGGAGTCGTCAATGAGCAGTTCTTC. Complete variable domain (other parts from reference TRBV7-9 and TRBJ2-1): DTGVSQNPRHKITKRGQNVTFRCDPISEHNRLYWYRQTLGQGPEFLTYFQNEAQLEKSRLLSDRFSAERPKGSFSTLEIQRTEQGDSAMYLCASSQLAGVVNEQFFGPGTRLTVL.